Below are 26 T cell receptor beta chains sequenced from a single sample in a study of blood T cell repertoires in COVID-19 (dated by TCRdb to the early 2020s). Libraries were made using the immunoSEQ multiplex PCR assay. The source is immuneACCESS, and TCRdb retained only in-frame sequences with V and J called. Part of the clones is not carried over; for the studies checked, unresolved V genes explain less than half of this, and the remainder is unexplained. Across this sample there are 200,000 or so clones, with around nine tenths seen only once. Together, the top ten hold 0.82% of the sample. The sequenced sample was peripheral blood. The receptors derive from a man between 60 and 75 years old with COVID-19, enrolled during active disease.

V is TRBV7-8 and J is TRBJ2-7; TRBD1 might be the D (5 bases). Germline V CDR1 and CDR2: SGHVS, FQNEAQ. The V end lost 1 base, the J end lost 9 bases, and 22 bases lay between the germline ends. The CDR3 is 16 amino acids. CDR3 sequence: CASSLGLRQGWIAQYF. The CDR3 DNA follows: TGTGCCAGCAGCTTAGGATTGCGCCAGGGCTGGATTGCGCAGTACTTC. Combining the CDR3 with reference TRBV7-8 and TRBJ2-7 gives the whole variable domain GAGVSQSPRYKVAKRGQDVALRCDPISGHVSLFWYQQALGQGPEFLTYFQNEAQLDKSGLPSDRFFAERPEGSVSTLKIQRTQQEDSAVYLCASSLGLRQGWIAQYFGPGTRLTVT.

The chain employs TRBV3-1 (or the pseudogene TRBV3-2) and TRBJ1-1; D possibly corresponds to TRBD1 (5 bases). V was pared by 2 bases and J by 0 bases, with 13 bases between. Germline values: CDR1 LGHDT, CDR2 YNNKEL (reference sequence). The CDR3 runs 16 residues. The CDR3 DNA follows: TGTGCCAGCAGCCAATCCACAGGAGGGCTGAACACTGAAGCTTTCTTT. This sequence encodes CASSQSTGGLNTEAFF.

The J gene is TRBJ2-2, the V gene TRBV3-1 (or the pseudogene TRBV3-2); D gene unclear. This CDR3 is built from 15 residues. Germline assignment: CDR1 LGHDT and CDR2 YNNKEL (reference sequence). V lost 3 bases and J 4 bases, leaving 12 bases between the germline ends. CDR3 residues: CASSHTDRVTGELFF. The DNA for the CDR3 is TGTGCCAGCAGCCATACCGACCGGGTCACCGGGGAGCTGTTTTTT.

The rearrangement uses TRBV7-9 and TRBJ1-5; possibly TRBD1 for D (6 bases). The V end lost 1 base, the J end lost 5 bases, and 12 bases lay between the germline ends. The length of the CDR3 is 15 residues. CDR1 and CDR2 from the germline V gene are SEHNR and FQNEAQ (reference sequence). The CDR3 DNA is TGTGCCAGCAGCTTAGGCAGGGGAGACTATCAGCCCCAGCATTTT. It translates to CASSLGRGDYQPQHF.

The genes are TRBV12-3 or TRBV12-4 and TRBJ2-7; D may be TRBD1 (5 bases). V dropped 3 bases and J dropped 2 bases, with 8 bases sitting between them. This CDR3 is 13 amino acids long. CDR3 in DNA: TGTGCCAGCAGTTTGACAGATACCTACGAGCAGTACTTC. Translation gives CASSLTDTYEQYF.

V gene TRBV3-1 (or the pseudogene TRBV3-2) combines with J gene TRBJ2-7, with 10 nucleotides matching TRBD1. Germline V gene data show CDR1 as LGHDT and CDR2 as YNNKEL (reference sequence). Germline trimming cut 3 bases from V and 4 bases from J; bases unmatched to any gene: 9. The CDR3 contains 16 residues. The CDR3 nucleotides read TGTGCCAGCAGCCAGGGGGGACAGGGGATTGAGTACGAGCAGTACTTC. Translation: CASSQGGQGIEYEQYF.

By share of the sample, this clone is medium-sized. The chain links TRBV5-4 to TRBJ2-7, with a tentative D call TRBD2 (6 bases). Germline loops: CDR1 SGHNT, CDR2 YYREEE (reference sequence). Trimming took 2 bases from V and 3 from J, leaving 12 bases between them. The CDR3 runs 14 residues. CDR3: CASSFSVGSYEQYF. The CDR3 bases are TGTGCCAGCAGCTTTTCGGTCGGGAGCTACGAGCAGTACTTC.

V is TRBV12-3 or TRBV12-4 and J is TRBJ2-7; possibly TRBD1 for D (6 bases). CDR3 length equals 13 residues. The ends were cut back, 5 bases at V and 4 bases at J, with 12 bases in the middle. Written as DNA, the CDR3 is TGTGCCAGCAGTCCAAGGCAGGGGTACGAGCAGTACTTC. Its translation is CASSPRQGYEQYF.

This clone was detected once. V is TRBV28 and J is TRBJ1-6, with a weak D call TRBD1 (6 bases). The germline CDR1 and CDR2 sequences are MDHEN and SYDVKM. V was clipped by 10 bases and J by 7 bases, with 17 bases between them. The CDR3 sequence is 14 residues long. The CDR3, as DNA: TGTGCCACACTTATAGGGACAAGAAATTCACCCCTCCACTTT. Translated: CATLIGTRNSPLHF.

For this clone: This specimen includes other DNA sequences encoding the same CDR3. This sequence joins TRBV3-1 (or the pseudogene TRBV3-2) and TRBJ1-2; D remains ambiguous. The CDR3 spans 13 residues. Germline V gene sequence: CDR1 LGHDT, CDR2 YNNKEL (reference sequence). V lost 3 bases, J lost 3 bases, and 8 bases lay in between. The CDR3 sequence is CASSQAQDYGYTF. CDR3 sequence (DNA): TGTGCCAGCAGCCAGGCTCAAGACTATGGCTACACCTTC.

The chain recombines TRBV14 with TRBJ1-4, with 8 bases identical to TRBD1. This CDR3 has 15 residues. The ends lost 4 bases at V and 5 bases at J; junction bases unmatched: 6. Per the germline V gene, CDR1 is SGHDN and CDR2 is FVKESK. CDR3 in amino acids: CASSLLQGANEKLFF. Here the CDR3 DNA reads TGTGCCAGCAGCCTCTTGCAGGGGGCCAATGAAAAACTGTTTTTT.

The CDR3 DNA is TGTGCCACCCAGGGGAGGGGGTGGGAAAAACTGTTTTTT. It codes for CATQGRGWEKLFF. The chain uses TRBV28 and TRBJ1-4; D is possibly TRBD1 (6 bases). Trimming shortened V by 10 bases and J by 8 bases, and 17 bases separated the two germline ends. This CDR3 region has 13 residues. Looked up from germline, CDR1 is MDHEN and CDR2 is SYDVKM.

This clone has just a few counts. CDR3 nucleotides: TGTGCCAGCAGTTACGAGGAAACTGAAGCTTTCTTT. Encoded protein: CASSYEETEAFF. This sequence joins TRBV6-6 and TRBJ1-1; no clear D. This CDR3 contains 12 residues. The V end lost 2 bases, the J end lost 5 bases, and 6 bases lay between the germline ends. Germline V lookup: CDR1 MNHNY, CDR2 SVGAGI (reference sequence).

This clone was detected ten times or more. This chain connects TRBV4-1 to TRBJ2-3; 16 positions agree with TRBD2. The CDR3 consists of 18 residues. Germline CDR1 reads MGHRA; CDR2 reads YSYEKL. Trimming removed 4 bases from V and 6 bases from J; junction bases left unmatched: 10. This CDR3 reads CASSPVPGLAGGPDTQYF. Here the CDR3 DNA reads TGCGCCAGCAGCCCCGTACCGGGACTAGCGGGGGGGCCGGATACGCAGTATTTT.

The chain employs TRBV4-1 and TRBJ1-4; the D gene is possibly TRBD1 (5 bases). V shed 0 bases and J shed 2 bases, with 10 bases lying between them. This CDR3 has 16 amino acids. Germline V lookup: CDR1 MGHRA, CDR2 YSYEKL. The CDR3 nucleotides are TGCGCCAGCAGCCAAGACGGGGGAACGACTAATGAAAAACTGTTTTTT. Translation: CASSQDGGTTNEKLFF.

V is TRBV23-1 and J is TRBJ2-3; 14 bases map to TRBD2. TRBV23-1 falls under the ORF class, with uncertain function. The CDR3 has 18 residues. The junction had 8 bases not matched to a gene; V was cut back by 4 bases and J by 2 bases. In nucleotides, the CDR3 is TGCGCCAGCAGTCCCGGGACTAGCGGGAGAAGCGTCACAGATACGCAGTATTTT. Amino acids: CASSPGTSGRSVTDTQYF.

The chain carries TRBV24-1 and TRBJ1-5; a weak D match, TRBD1 (6 bases). Germline CDR1 and CDR2: KGHDR and SFDVKD. V shed 5 bases and J shed 7 bases, with 11 bases lying between them. The CDR3 sequence is 13 residues long. The CDR3 sequence is CATSGRGGQPQHF. CDR3 in DNA: TGTGCCACCAGTGGCAGGGGTGGCCAGCCCCAGCATTTT.

The J gene is TRBJ2-7, the V gene TRBV9; 11 bases match TRBD2. Germline V lookup: CDR1 SGDLS, CDR2 YYNGEE. Trimming at V came to 1 base and at J to 3 bases, leaving 0 bases not matched to a gene. The CDR3 is made up of 14 amino acids. The CDR3 coding sequence is TGTGCCAGCAGCGTAACTAGCGGGGGCTACGAGCAGTACTTC. Translating gives CASSVTSGGYEQYF.

This sequence joins TRBV9 and TRBJ2-2; D is unresolved. The V gene lost 3 bases and the J gene lost 3 bases, with 3 bases spanning the gap. Germline CDR1 is SGDLS and CDR2 is YYNGEE. The CDR3 contains 12 residues. This CDR3 is CASSADTGELFF. The CDR3 nucleotides read TGTGCCAGCAGCGCCGACACCGGGGAGCTGTTTTTT.

A single count supports this clone. V usage is TRBV19 and J usage is TRBJ2-4, with D perhaps matching TRBD2 (6 bases). V was clipped by 8 bases and J by 2 bases, with 28 bases between them. The CDR3 runs 19 residues. Germline assignment: CDR1 LNHDA and CDR2 SQIVND (reference sequence). The CDR3, as DNA: TGTGCCAGTTGGAAAAACGGGGCGCCGAGCGGGTTGACCAAAAACATTCAGTACTTC. Translation: CASWKNGAPSGLTKNIQYF.

The chain is built from TRBV4-3 and TRBJ1-4; D ambiguous. Germline V gene lookup returns CDR1 LGHNA and CDR2 YSLEER. Trimming removed 4 bases from V and 8 bases from J, with 17 bases in between. The CDR3 has 15 amino acids. The CDR3 here is CASSPTGGIGEKLFF. The CDR3, as DNA: TGCGCCAGCAGCCCAACCGGAGGGATTGGGGAAAAACTGTTTTTT.

The CDR3 bases are TGTGCCAGCAGCCCCGGGGACAGGATACCTTCACCCCTCCACTTT. Translating it yields CASSPGDRIPSPLHF. This chain joins TRBV5-4 and TRBJ1-6; 8 nucleotides agree with TRBD1. The CDR3 has 15 residues. Germline assignment: CDR1 SGHNT and CDR2 YYREEE (reference sequence). With V trimmed by 4 bases and J by 9 bases, 9 bases remained unmatched.

The rearrangement links TRBV12-5 to TRBJ2-3, with TRBD1 matching 7 bases. This CDR3 is built from 14 residues. Losses at the gene ends were 1 base for V and 11 bases for J; bases not matched to a gene: 9. Germline assignment: CDR1 LGHNT and CDR2 FRNRAP. CDR3 amino acids: CASGLATNRGRQYF. DNA of the CDR3: TGTGCTAGTGGTTTGGCGACTAACAGGGGACGGCAGTATTTT. The full variable domain, completed using reference TRBV12-5 and TRBJ2-3, is DARVTQTPRHKVTEMGQEVTMRCQPILGHNTVFWYRQTMMQGLELLAYFRNRAPLDDSGMPKDRFSAEMPDATLATLKIQPSEPRDSAVYFCASGLATNRGRQYFGPGTRLTVL.

The rearrangement links TRBV10-3 to TRBJ2-3; 9 bases are shared with TRBD1. Germline CDR1 is ENHRY and CDR2 is SYGVKD. With 4 bases clipped from V and 4 bases from J, the junction kept 0 bases outside the gene matches. CDR3 length: 13 residues. CDR3 coding DNA: TGTGCCATCAGTGGACAGGGGGCAGATACGCAGTATTTT. It translates to CAISGQGADTQYF.

The rearrangement uses TRBV5-1 and TRBJ2-3; 10 bases are shared with TRBD2. The CDR3 is made up of 17 amino acids. After removal of 2 bases from V and 0 bases from J, the junction contained 6 bases not matched to a gene. Germline values: CDR1 SGHRS, CDR2 YFSETQ. CDR3 nucleotides: TGCGCCAGCAGCTTATTAAGCGGGGGGGCCAGCACAGATACGCAGTATTTT. Amino acids: CASSLLSGGASTDTQYF.

The chain carries TRBV5-4 and TRBJ1-1, with 9 positions matching TRBD1. The CDR3 spans 15 residues. V shed 4 bases and J 3 bases; nucleotides not matched to a gene: 7. Germline CDR1 reads SGHNT; CDR2 reads YYREEE (reference sequence). The CDR3, as DNA: TGTGCCAGCAGCGGGACAGGGCTGTTGTACACTGAAGCTTTCTTT. As protein: CASSGTGLLYTEAFF. Filled out from reference TRBV5-4 and TRBJ1-1, the complete variable domain reads ETGVTQSPTHLIKTRGQQVTLRCSSQSGHNTVSWYQQALGQGPQFIFQYYREEENGRGNFPPRFSGLQFPNYSSELNVNALELDDSALYLCASSGTGLLYTEAFFGQGTRLTVV.